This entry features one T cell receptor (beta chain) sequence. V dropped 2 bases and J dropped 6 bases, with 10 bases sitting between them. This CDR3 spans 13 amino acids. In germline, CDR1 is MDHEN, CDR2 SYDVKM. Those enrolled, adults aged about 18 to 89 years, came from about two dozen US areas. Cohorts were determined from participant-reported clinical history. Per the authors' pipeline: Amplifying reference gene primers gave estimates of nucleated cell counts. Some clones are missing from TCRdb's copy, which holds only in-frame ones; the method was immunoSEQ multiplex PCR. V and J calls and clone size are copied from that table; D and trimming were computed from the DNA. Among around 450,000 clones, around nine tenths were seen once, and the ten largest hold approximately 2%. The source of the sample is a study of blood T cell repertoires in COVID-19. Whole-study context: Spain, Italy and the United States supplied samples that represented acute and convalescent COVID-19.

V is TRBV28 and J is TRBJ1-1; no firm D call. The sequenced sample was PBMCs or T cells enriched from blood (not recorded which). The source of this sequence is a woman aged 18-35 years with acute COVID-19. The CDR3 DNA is TGTGCCAGCAGTTTAATGGTGCGGTCTGAAGCTTTCTTT. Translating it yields CASSLMVRSEAFF.